This TCR beta chain was identified during a study of blood T cell repertoires in COVID-19 (dated by TCRdb to 2018 to 2021). In terms of the full investigation: Samples from collaborators originated in the United States, Italy and Spain and spanned both the acute and convalescent phases of COVID-19. The material from the prospective study consisted of cDNA or gDNA derived from T cells, B-cell-depleted T cells, or PBMCs. Subjects who had been exposed to COVID-19, were actively infected with it, or had recovered from it provided the deeply sampled blood TCRbeta repertoires that made up the dataset. The repertoires were released in a freely available public database intended as a resource for research on the immune response to SARS-CoV-2. The samples were drawn from two sources: the first 160 participants of the ongoing ImmuneRACE study, and some 1,300 subjects contributed by 6 global collaborators. Nearly every sample came with metadata listing a de-identified subject ID, COVID-19 status, age in years and sex. Where available, HLA class I and class II types were obtained from metadata supplied by the sample provider rather than from assay-based typing. Beyond this particular receptor, the publication reports: The quantity of clinical and demographic metadata differed by source and by participant and was supplied without curation.

TCRbeta CDR3 regions were amplified from genomic DNA by means of the immunoSEQ Assay, a bias-controlled multiplex PCR. The paper's processing steps were these. The number of nucleated cells in each sample was estimated by amplification of reference gene primers within the assay. Sequence reads were collapsed and filtered to measure the absolute abundance of every unique TCRbeta CDR3 rearrangement. Productive Simpson clonality was computed per sample as the square root of Simpson's diversity index over productive rearrangements. Here the immuneACCESS table is served through TCRdb, limited to in-frame sequences with V and J called. Missing clones are a known gap in these copies; in checked studies unresolved V genes cover under half, and the rest lacks a known reason. The V and J calls and clone size are taken from that table; D and trimming were inferred from the DNA. Present in this sample are 200,000 to 300,000 clones, approximately 91% of which were seen just once. Of the sample, 2% to 3% falls within the top ten clones.

This clone was found a few times. The specificity of this receptor is unknown. No much larger clone exists at a distance of one base, and base qualities are not known. V sheds 0 bases and J sheds 3 bases, leaving 8 bases between their ends. Reading from cysteine to phenylalanine, the CDR3 counts 14 amino acids. This entry keeps only the CDR3 DNA: 42 bases, framed from base 1. The germline V gene (reference sequence) gives CDR1 as SGHNT and CDR2 as YYREEE. One collaborating source in Seattle enrolled patients during active infection and followed them longitudinally through the course of disease. The collaborating institutions used their own protocols to collect whole blood in K2EDTA tubes. For TCRbeta analysis, collaborators shipped samples in one of three forms: frozen whole blood, isolated PBMCs, or DNA extracted from either of those sample types.

Specimen: peripheral blood. The rearranged segments are TRBV5-4 and TRBJ2-3; the D segment cannot be called with confidence. The clonotype originates from a person aged 18-30 years with COVID-19, enrolled during active disease. DNA sequence: TGTGCCAGCAGCTTGGCCGCTAGGACAGATACGCAGTATTTT. This translates into CASSLAARTDTQYF.